This T cell receptor beta chain was identified during a study of cytomegalovirus exposure and HLA in healthy donors. Turning to the study itself: Among the roughly 400 genotyped donors, approximately 82% were placed in the Caucasian-associated ancestry cluster. The study, taken as a whole, reports: In a later analysis, around 18,000 TCR beta sequences were associated with HLA alleles at 0.05 false discovery rate.

Concerning this clone itself: Antigen: not known.

In the PCR, 60 Vbeta and 13 Jbeta primers were used. Using immunoSEQ multiplex PCR, the repertoire was profiled, and TCRdb retains in-frame clones only, with some absent. The sample carries some 240,000 clones, 70% to 85% recorded once. The CDR3 extends over 15 amino acids. The TCR sequence derives from a male donor in good health and CMV-seronegative. The genes are TRBV1 and TRBJ1-1; whether TRBD1, the table's D call, matches the DNA was not checked. TRBV1 is annotated as a pseudogene. The sample was PBMCs. CDR3 DNA sequence: TGCACCAGCAGCCAGCTCACAGGGGTGGGCACTGAAGCTTTCTTT. This codes for CTSSQLTGVGTEAFF.